A single sample is the source of the 9 T cell receptor beta chains below, sequenced in a study of early T cells in non-severe SARS-CoV-2 infection (dated by TCRdb to the early 2020s). Library preparation was by 5' RACE. Sequencing was carried out with a NextSeq 500. TCRdb reanalyzed the raw reads on its own, using fastp at Q25 for trimming and MiXCR for clone calling, and kept in-frame beta chains. Every distinct CDR3 protein forms one entry, paired with its most common genes and DNA. In this sample the table shows about 100,000 distinct CDR3 sequences, 11% of which occur a single time. Approximately 7.3% of the sample goes to the ten largest clones. The material sequenced was whole blood. The receptors were sampled from an adult who was a healthcare worker with PCR-confirmed SARS-CoV-2 infection or an uninfected control (not recorded which).

The sample holds a few counts of this clonotype. The genes are TRBV28 and TRBJ1-5; D is uncertain. The CDR3 is 12 amino acids. The V and J ends lost 3 bases and 4 bases respectively, with 4 bases between them. CDR1 and CDR2 (germline): MDHEN, SYDVKM. CDR3: CASSFKNQPQHF. In nucleotides, the CDR3 is TGTGCCAGCAGTTTTAAGAATCAGCCCCAGCATTTT.

The table lists this clonotype with many counts. J is TRBJ2-7 and V is TRBV29-1; D is perhaps TRBD1 (5 bases). The CDR3 contains 12 residues. Trimming took 5 bases from V and 6 from J, leaving 14 bases between them. From germline, CDR1 is SQVTM and CDR2 ANQGSEA. The CDR3 nucleotides are TGCAGCGTTTCGAAGGGGCCTGGCGAGCAGTACTTC. This encodes CSVSKGPGEQYF.

The chain is built from TRBV27 and TRBJ1-5; unclear D gene. This CDR3 comprises 13 residues. The germline V and J ends were trimmed by 1 base and 2 bases, with 3 bases remaining between them. CDR1 is MNHEY, CDR2 SMNVEV, per germline (reference sequence). The CDR3 region is CASSLFRNQPQHF. CDR3 DNA: TGTGCCAGCAGTTTATTCCGCAATCAGCCCCAGCATTTT.

The table lists this clonotype with many counts. This chain links TRBV10-2 with TRBJ1-6; TRBD1 matches 9 bases. Germline lookup yields CDR1 WSHSY and CDR2 SAAADI. V shed 6 bases and J 17 bases; nucleotides not matched to a gene: 14. This CDR3 is 14 amino acids long. CDR3 coding DNA: TGCGCCAGCAGAGACTCCGGGACAGGGAGAGTGGTCCACTTT. Translation: CASRDSGTGRVVHF.

The sample holds a few counts of this clonotype. J is TRBJ2-2 and V is TRBV6-2 or TRBV6-3; D is ambiguous. Deletions cut 1 base from V and 6 bases from J, with 3 bases between. Germline CDR1 is MNHEY and CDR2 is SVGEGT. This CDR3 spans 12 amino acids. The CDR3 reads CASSYFPGELFF. The CDR3 region has the DNA TGTGCCAGCAGTTACTTCCCCGGGGAGCTGTTTTTT.

Only a few counts were recorded for this clonotype. V is TRBV5-1 and J is TRBJ1-1; no definite D call. The CDR3 sequence is 13 residues long. Germline assignment: CDR1 SGHRS and CDR2 YFSETQ. V was trimmed by 5 bases and J by 5 bases, leaving 13 bases between them. This CDR3 is CASRTNVRTEAFF. CDR3 DNA: TGCGCCAGCAGGACCAACGTGAGGACTGAAGCTTTCTTT.

This clonotype was seen a single time. The CDR3 bases are TGTGCCAGCAGCTTACCCTTAGCGGACTATGGCTACACCTTC. It yields the protein CASSLPLADYGYTF. J is TRBJ1-2 and V is TRBV7-2; no firm D call. Germline CDR1 and CDR2: SGHTA and FQGNSA. The CDR3 loop spans 14 amino acids. V was clipped by 2 bases and J by 3 bases, with 10 bases between them.

The chain combines TRBV12-3 or TRBV12-4 with TRBJ2-7; D is perhaps TRBD1 (6 bases). This CDR3 is built from 14 residues. V shed 5 bases and J shed 6 bases, with 17 bases lying between them. The CDR3 loop is CASSPTSTGREQYF. CDR3 coding DNA: TGTGCCAGCAGTCCGACCTCCACAGGGCGCGAGCAGTACTTC.

This clonotype was seen at least ten times. This chain links TRBV12-3 or TRBV12-4 with TRBJ1-1, with TRBD1 matching 7 bases. This CDR3 contains 15 residues. V shed 3 bases, J shed 1 base, and the junction held 5 bases outside the gene matches. The CDR3: CASSFRDRGNTEAFF. The CDR3 DNA is TGTGCCAGCAGTTTCCGGGACAGAGGGAACACTGAAGCTTTCTTT.